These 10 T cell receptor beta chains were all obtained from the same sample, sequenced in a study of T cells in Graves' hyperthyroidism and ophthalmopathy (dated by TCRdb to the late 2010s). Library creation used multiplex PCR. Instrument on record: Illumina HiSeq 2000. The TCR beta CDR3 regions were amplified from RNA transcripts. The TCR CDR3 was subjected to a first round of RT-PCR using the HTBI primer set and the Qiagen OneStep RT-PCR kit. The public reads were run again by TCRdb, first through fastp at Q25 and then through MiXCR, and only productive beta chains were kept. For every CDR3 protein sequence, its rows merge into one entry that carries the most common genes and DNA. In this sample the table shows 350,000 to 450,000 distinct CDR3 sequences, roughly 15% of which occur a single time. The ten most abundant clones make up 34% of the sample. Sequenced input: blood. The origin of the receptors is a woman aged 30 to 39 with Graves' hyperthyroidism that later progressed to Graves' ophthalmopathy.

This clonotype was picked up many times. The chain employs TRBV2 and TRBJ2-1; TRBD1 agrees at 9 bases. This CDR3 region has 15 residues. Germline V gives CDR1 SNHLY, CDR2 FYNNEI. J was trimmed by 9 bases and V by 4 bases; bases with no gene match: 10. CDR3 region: CASSARDRVSGEQFF. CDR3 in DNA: TGTGCCAGCAGTGCAAGGGACAGGGTTTCGGGTGAGCAGTTCTTC.

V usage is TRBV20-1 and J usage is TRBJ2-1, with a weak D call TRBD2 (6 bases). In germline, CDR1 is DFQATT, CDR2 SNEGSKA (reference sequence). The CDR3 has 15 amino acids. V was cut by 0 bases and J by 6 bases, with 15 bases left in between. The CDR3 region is CSARDHGGVINEQFF. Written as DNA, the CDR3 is TGCAGTGCTAGAGATCACGGGGGAGTTATCAATGAGCAGTTCTTC.

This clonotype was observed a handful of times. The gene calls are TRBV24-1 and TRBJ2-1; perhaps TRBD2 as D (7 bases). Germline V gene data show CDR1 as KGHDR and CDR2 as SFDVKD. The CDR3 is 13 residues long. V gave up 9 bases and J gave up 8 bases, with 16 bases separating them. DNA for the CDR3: TGTGCCACCTCGGAAGGGGGGGACGATGAGCAGTTCTTC. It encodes CATSEGGDDEQFF.

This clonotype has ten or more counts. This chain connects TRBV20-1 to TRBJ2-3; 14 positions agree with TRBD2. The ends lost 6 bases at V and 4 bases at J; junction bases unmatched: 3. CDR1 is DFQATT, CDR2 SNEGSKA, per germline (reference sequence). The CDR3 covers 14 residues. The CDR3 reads CSAQGLAGADTQYF. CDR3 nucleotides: TGCAGTGCACAGGGACTAGCGGGAGCAGATACGCAGTATTTT.

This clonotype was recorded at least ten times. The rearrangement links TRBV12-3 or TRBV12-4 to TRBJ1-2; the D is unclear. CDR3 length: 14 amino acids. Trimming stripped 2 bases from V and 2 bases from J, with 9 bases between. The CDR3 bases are TGTGCCAGCAGTTTAACCTCTCCCAACTATGGCTACACCTTC. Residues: CASSLTSPNYGYTF.

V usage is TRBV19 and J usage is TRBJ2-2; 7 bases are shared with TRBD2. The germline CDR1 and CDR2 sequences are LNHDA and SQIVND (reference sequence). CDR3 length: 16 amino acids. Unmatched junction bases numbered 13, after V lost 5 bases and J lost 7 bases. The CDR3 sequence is CASSPGLDVFVGELFF. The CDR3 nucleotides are TGTGCCAGTAGTCCCGGACTAGATGTTTTTGTCGGGGAGCTGTTTTTT. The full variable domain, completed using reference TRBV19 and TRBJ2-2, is DGGITQSPKYLFRKEGQNVTLSCEQNLNHDAMYWYRQDPGQGLRLIYYSQIVNDFQKGDIAEGYSVSREKKESFPLTVTSAQKNPTAFYLCASSPGLDVFVGELFFGEGSRLTVL.

CDR3 amino acids: CATGTHYEQYF. In DNA, the CDR3 is TGTGCCACCGGGACCCACTACGAGCAGTACTTC. The chain combines TRBV6-1 with TRBJ2-7, with D possibly being TRBD1 or TRBD2 (5 bases each). The CDR3 spans 11 residues. Trimming shortened V by 10 bases and J by 3 bases, and 10 bases separated the two germline ends. The V gene's germline CDR1 is MNHNS and CDR2 SASEGT.

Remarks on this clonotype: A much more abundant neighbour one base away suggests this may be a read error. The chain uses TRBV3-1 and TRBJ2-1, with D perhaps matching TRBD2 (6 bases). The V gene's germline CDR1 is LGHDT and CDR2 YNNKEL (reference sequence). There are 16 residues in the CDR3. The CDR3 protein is CASSQVGGNSYNEQSF. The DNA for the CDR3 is TGTGCCAGCAGCCAAGTGGGCGGGAACTCCTACAATGAGCAGTCCTTC.

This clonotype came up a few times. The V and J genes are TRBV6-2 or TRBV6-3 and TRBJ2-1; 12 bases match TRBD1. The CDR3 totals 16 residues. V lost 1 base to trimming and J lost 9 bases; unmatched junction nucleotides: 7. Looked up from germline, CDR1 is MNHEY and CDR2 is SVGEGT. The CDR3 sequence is CASSYFPGQGASEQFF. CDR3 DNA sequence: TGTGCCAGCAGTTACTTCCCGGGACAGGGGGCGAGTGAGCAGTTCTTC.

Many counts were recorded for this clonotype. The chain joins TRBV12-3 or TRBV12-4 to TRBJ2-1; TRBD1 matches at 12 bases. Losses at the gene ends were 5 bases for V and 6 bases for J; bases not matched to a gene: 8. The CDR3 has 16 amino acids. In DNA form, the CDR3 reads TGTGCCAGCAGTGCCGGTTGGGACAGGGGGCTCAATGAGCAGTTCTTC. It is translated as CASSAGWDRGLNEQFF.